Described below is a single TCR beta chain sequence and its context. Participants, about 18 to 100 years old, spanned about 26 US areas. This sample is part of a study of blood T cell repertoires in COVID-19. About the research overall: The cDNA or gDNA used as material had been derived from T cells, B-cell-depleted T cells, or PBMCs.

TCRdb's table, derived via immunoSEQ multiplex PCR, lists solely in-frame clones and lacks some. The sample contains 250,000 to 300,000 clones, around 92% of which appear only once. The CDR3 is 17 amino acids. J gave up 6 bases and V 4 bases, and 12 bases lay outside the gene matches. The germline gives CDR1 SEHNR, CDR2 FQNEAQ (reference sequence). The specimen sequenced was PBMCs or T cells enriched from blood (not recorded which). The sequence was obtained from an older woman who had recovered from COVID-19. The gene calls are TRBV7-9 and TRBJ2-3; 11 bases agree with TRBD1. Here the CDR3 reads CASSSFTGTGGYDTQYF. CDR3 nucleotide sequence: TGTGCCAGCAGCTCCTTCACCGGGACAGGGGGATATGATACGCAGTATTTT.